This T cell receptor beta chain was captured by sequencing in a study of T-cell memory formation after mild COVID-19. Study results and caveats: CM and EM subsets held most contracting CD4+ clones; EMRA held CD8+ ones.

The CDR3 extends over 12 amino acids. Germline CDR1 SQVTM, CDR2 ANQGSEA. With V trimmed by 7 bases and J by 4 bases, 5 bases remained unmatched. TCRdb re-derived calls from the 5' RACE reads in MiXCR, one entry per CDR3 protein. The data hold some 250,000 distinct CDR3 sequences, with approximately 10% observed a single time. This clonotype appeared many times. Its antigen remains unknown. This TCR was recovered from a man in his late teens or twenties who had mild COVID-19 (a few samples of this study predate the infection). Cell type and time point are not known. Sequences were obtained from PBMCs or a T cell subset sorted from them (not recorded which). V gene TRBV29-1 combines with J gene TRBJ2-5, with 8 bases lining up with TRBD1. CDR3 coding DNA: TGCAGCGGACAGGGGTTGGGAGAGACCCAGTACTTC. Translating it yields CSGQGLGETQYF.